The next 32 T cell receptor beta chains were all read from a single sample in a study of T cell responses to AZD1222 COVID-19 vaccine (dated by TCRdb to about 2021). What the time point label conveys for this sample: baseline before first vaccination. Libraries came from the immunoSEQ multiplex PCR assay. TCRdb's version of the immuneACCESS table is confined to in-frame rearrangements and falls short of the full clone set. An unresolved V gene accounts for under half of the shortfall where checked; the remainder is of unknown origin. This sample lists 130,000 to 150,000 clones; 91% were detected once. Of the sample, roughly 4.7% falls within the top ten clones. This specimen consisted of peripheral blood, obtained on day 0 of AZD1222 vaccination. These receptors all come from an adult in good health.

The genes are TRBV7-3 and TRBJ2-6, with 9 bases that match TRBD2. From germline, CDR1 is SGHTA and CDR2 FQGTGA. This CDR3 spans 18 amino acids. With 8 bases clipped from V and 0 bases from J, the junction kept 11 bases outside the gene matches. The CDR3 sequence: CASGSSSGTPSGANVLTF. CDR3 nucleotides: TGTGCCAGCGGGTCGTCTAGCGGGACGCCCTCTGGGGCCAACGTCCTGACTTTC.

The gene calls are TRBV18 and TRBJ2-1; no clear D gene. CDR3 length: 13 amino acids. V was pared by 3 bases and J by 8 bases, with 11 bases between. From germline, CDR1 is KGHSH and CDR2 LQKENI. This CDR3 reads CASSPVGRDEQFF. The CDR3 coding sequence is TGTGCCAGCTCACCGGTAGGAAGGGATGAGCAGTTCTTC.

The chain carries TRBV11-2 and TRBJ2-5; tentatively, D is TRBD1 (6 bases). The CDR3 runs to 16 residues. V was clipped by 8 bases and J by 6 bases, with 25 bases between them. Germline loops: CDR1 SGHAT, CDR2 FQNNGV. The CDR3 DNA reads TGTGCCAGCTTAATGGGGACATCCGGGGTAAGGAAGACCCAGTACTTC. Its translation is CASLMGTSGVRKTQYF. The whole variable domain, remainder taken from reference TRBV11-2 and TRBJ2-5, is EAGVAQSPRYKIIEKRQSVAFWCNPISGHATLYWYQQILGQGPKLLIQFQNNGVVDDSQLPKDRFSAERLKGVDSTLKIQPAKLEDSAVYLCASLMGTSGVRKTQYFGPGTRLLVL.

In its sample, this clone was seen once. This chain uses TRBV16 with TRBJ2-5; D gene ambiguous. Trimming took off 2 bases at V and 0 bases at J, with 4 bases between the two ends. The CDR3 contains 13 residues. CDR1 and CDR2 (germline): KGHSY, FQNENV. This CDR3 reads CASSQRNQETQYF. DNA for the CDR3: TGTGCCAGCAGCCAACGAAACCAAGAGACCCAGTACTTC.

The J gene is TRBJ2-4, the V gene TRBV5-4, with no clear D. The CDR3 runs 14 residues. V was pared by 0 bases and J by 5 bases, with 9 bases between. Germline V gene lookup returns CDR1 SGHNT and CDR2 YYREEE (reference sequence). The CDR3 here is CASSLVGYENIQYF. The DNA of the CDR3 is TGTGCCAGCAGCTTGGTTGGGTATGAAAACATTCAGTACTTC.

The chain links TRBV4-3 to TRBJ1-1; D might be TRBD1 (5 bases). V was trimmed by 0 bases and J by 4 bases, leaving 12 bases between them. The CDR3 covers 15 residues. The V gene's germline CDR1 is LGHNA and CDR2 YSLEER. In DNA form, the CDR3 reads TGCGCCAGCAGCCAAGAAATCCTCGGGGGCACTGAAGCTTTCTTT. As protein: CASSQEILGGTEAFF.

This chain joins TRBV25-1 and TRBJ2-7; possible D gene TRBD1, 5 bases. Germline V lookup: CDR1 MGHDK, CDR2 SYGVNS. The CDR3 spans 15 residues. The V end was cut by 2 bases, the J end by 0 bases, with 11 bases between. The CDR3 DNA follows: TGTGCCAGCAGTGAAAGGGGTCAGGGCTCCTACGAGCAGTACTTC. Residues: CASSERGQGSYEQYF.

This chain joins TRBV12-5 and TRBJ2-1, with D possibly being TRBD1 (5 bases). From germline, CDR1 is LGHNT and CDR2 FRNRAP. The CDR3 length is 13 residues. Trimming took 5 bases from V and 6 from J, leaving 11 bases between them. This CDR3 is CASGTRQGNEQFF. DNA of the CDR3: TGTGCTAGTGGTACCCGGCAGGGCAATGAGCAGTTCTTC.

The chain has TRBV19 and TRBJ2-1; tentative D call: TRBD1 (6 bases). The CDR3 loop spans 15 amino acids. Trimming removed 3 bases from V and 4 bases from J, with 13 bases in between. CDR1 and CDR2 (germline): LNHDA, SQIVND (reference sequence). DNA for the CDR3: TGTGCCAGTAGTATCGGGGACATCACTTACAATGAGCAGTTCTTC. Translation gives CASSIGDITYNEQFF.

The chain is built from TRBV28 and TRBJ2-2; the D is unclear. The V end was cut by 3 bases, the J end by 0 bases, with 11 bases between. The CDR3 totals 16 residues. Germline assignment: CDR1 MDHEN and CDR2 SYDVKM. The CDR3 DNA follows: TGTGCCAGCAGTTTGGCTGACACCGCGAACACCGGGGAGCTGTTTTTT. Translated: CASSLADTANTGELFF.

The CDR3 is CASSLAPGETQYF. CDR3 DNA: TGTGCCAGCAGCTTGGCCCCGGGAGAGACCCAGTACTTC. The chain couples TRBV7-2 to TRBJ2-5, with D hard to call. The germline gives CDR1 SGHTA, CDR2 FQGNSA. There are 13 residues in the CDR3. The V end lost 3 bases, the J end lost 4 bases, and 9 bases lay between the germline ends.

The CDR3 reads CASSQGSSGRFPFGNEQFF. In DNA, the CDR3 is TGTGCCAGCAGCCAAGGATCCAGCGGGAGGTTTCCTTTTGGCAATGAGCAGTTCTTC. This chain uses TRBV3-1 (or the pseudogene TRBV3-2) with TRBJ2-1; 9 bases fit TRBD2. Germline V gene lookup returns CDR1 LGHDT and CDR2 YNNKEL (reference sequence). V was pared by 1 base and J by 6 bases, with 16 bases of the junction left unmatched. CDR3 length: 19 residues.

The chain combines TRBV4-1 with TRBJ2-3, with 9 bases identical to TRBD2. With 3 bases clipped from V and 1 base from J, the junction kept 8 bases outside the gene matches. The CDR3 length is 17 residues. Looked up from germline, CDR1 is MGHRA and CDR2 is YSYEKL. Written as DNA, the CDR3 is TGCGCCAGCAGCCACGTGGGACTAGCTGCGGGCACAGATACGCAGTATTTT. Protein: CASSHVGLAAGTDTQYF.

The chain links TRBV19 to TRBJ1-1, with D possibly being TRBD1 (6 bases). Germline V CDR1 and CDR2: LNHDA, SQIVND (reference sequence). The V end lost 1 base, the J end lost 2 bases, and 11 bases lay between the germline ends. The length of the CDR3 is 15 residues. The CDR3: CASSIGAGANTEAFF. The CDR3 region has the DNA TGTGCCAGTAGTATAGGAGCAGGGGCAAACACTGAAGCTTTCTTT.

V gene TRBV11-3 combines with J gene TRBJ2-1, with 8 nucleotides matching TRBD2. The CDR3 covers 15 residues. CDR1 is SGHNT, CDR2 YENEEA, per germline. The trim removed 2 bases at V and 6 bases at J, leaving 6 bases unmatched. For the CDR3, the DNA is TGTGCCAGCAGCTTATCATGGGGGACTAGCAATGAGCAGTTCTTC. This gives the protein CASSLSWGTSNEQFF.

The rearrangement uses TRBV28 and TRBJ1-5; no firm D call. V lost 5 bases, J lost 4 bases, and 6 bases lay in between. In germline, CDR1 is MDHEN, CDR2 SYDVKM. This CDR3 region has 12 residues. The CDR3 DNA is TGTGCCAGCAGTACACAGAATCAGCCCCAGCATTTT. Protein product: CASSTQNQPQHF.

Turning to this clone: Sequence at one end of the junction differs from germline and may be a read error. CDR3 coding DNA: TGTGCCAGCAGCCTAACCGGGACTGGAAGCACCATATATTTT. This sequence encodes CASSLTGTGSTIYF. The chain combines TRBV7-3 with TRBJ1-3; a possible D gene is TRBD1 (5 bases). Germline loops: CDR1 SGHTA, CDR2 FQGTGA. The CDR3 sequence is 14 residues long.

The chain uses TRBV19 and TRBJ1-5; D is possibly TRBD1 (6 bases). This CDR3 comprises 16 residues. Germline CDR1 and CDR2: LNHDA and SQIVND (reference sequence). V lost 3 bases and J 3 bases, leaving 15 bases between the germline ends. CDR3 DNA sequence: TGTGCCAGTAGTATTTTAAATCAGGGGTTCAATCAGCCCCAGCATTTT. Its protein product is CASSILNQGFNQPQHF.

In nucleotides, the CDR3 is TGCGCCAGCAGCCGGACCGGGGGACCGTTCGCAACTAATGAAAAACTGTTTTTT. Protein: CASSRTGGPFATNEKLFF. The chain recombines TRBV4-1 with TRBJ1-4; weak D call: TRBD1 (5 bases). Trimming removed 4 bases at V and 0 bases at J, with 18 bases between. There are 18 residues in the CDR3. The germline gives CDR1 MGHRA, CDR2 YSYEKL.

V usage is TRBV9 and J usage is TRBJ2-7, with 8 bases that match TRBD2. Germline V gene sequence: CDR1 SGDLS, CDR2 YYNGEE. V lost 3 bases, J lost 1 base, and 3 bases stayed unmatched. This CDR3 spans 14 amino acids. Written as DNA, the CDR3 is TGTGCCAGCAGCGAGGGACTAGAGTCCTACGAGCAGTACTTC. It codes for CASSEGLESYEQYF. The full variable domain, completed using reference TRBV9 and TRBJ2-7, is DSGVTQTPKHLITATGQRVTLRCSPRSGDLSVYWYQQSLDQGLQFLIQYYNGEERAKGNILERFSAQQFPDLHSELNLSSLELGDSALYFCASSEGLESYEQYFGPGTRLTVT.

V usage is TRBV18 and J usage is TRBJ2-7, with 9 bases that match TRBD2. Germline CDR1 is KGHSH and CDR2 is LQKENI. V dropped 4 bases and J dropped 7; count of bases not matched to a gene: 5. This CDR3 contains 13 residues. CDR3 sequence: CASSLAGAEEQYF. The DNA for the CDR3 is TGTGCCAGCTCACTAGCGGGAGCGGAGGAGCAGTACTTC.

The chain employs TRBV11-3 and TRBJ2-7, with 9 bases lining up with TRBD1. CDR3 size: 14 residues. Trimming took 1 base from V and 3 from J; bases not matched to a gene: 1. CDR1 is SGHNT and CDR2 is YENEEA in the germline V gene. The CDR3 coding sequence is TGTGCCAGCAGCTTAGCGGGACAGGGCTACGAGCAGTACTTC. Protein: CASSLAGQGYEQYF.

J is TRBJ1-3 and V is TRBV3-1 (or the pseudogene TRBV3-2); D call uncertain. Trimming took off 4 bases at V and 0 bases at J, with 16 bases between the two ends. The length of the CDR3 is 17 residues. Germline CDR1 and CDR2: LGHDT and YNNKEL (reference sequence). This CDR3 reads CASSRRHSLGSGNTIYF. DNA of the CDR3: TGTGCCAGCAGCCGCCGACATTCCCTAGGCTCTGGAAACACCATATATTTT.

The chain carries TRBV18 and TRBJ1-2, with D hard to call. The CDR3 sequence is 13 residues long. Germline CDR1 KGHSH, CDR2 LQKENI. Between the trimmed V and J ends, which lost 6 bases and 4 bases, there was a span of 12 bases. CDR3 coding DNA: TGTGCCAGCTCGAACCCTAGTTCCTATGGCTACACCTTC. Translation gives CASSNPSSYGYTF. Full variable domain (rest looked up from reference TRBV18 and TRBJ1-2): NAGVMQNPRHLVRRRGQEARLRCSPMKGHSHVYWYRQLPEEGLKFMVYLQKENIIDESGMPKERFSAEFPKEGPSILRIQQVVRGDSAAYFCASSNPSSYGYTFGSGTRLTVV.

The rearrangement joins TRBV7-6 to TRBJ1-3; no firm D call. V was cut by 0 bases and J by 12 bases, with 21 bases left in between. Germline assignment: CDR1 SGHVS and CDR2 FNYEAQ. This CDR3 contains 16 residues. CDR3 sequence: CASSLANVVSRVDIYF. In DNA form, the CDR3 reads TGTGCCAGCAGCTTAGCAAATGTAGTATCTCGGGTAGACATATATTTT.

Here the CDR3 DNA reads TGCAGCGTCGGACAGCTGAACACTGAAGCTTTCTTT. It encodes CSVGQLNTEAFF. The J gene is TRBJ1-1, the V gene TRBV29-1, with D possibly matching TRBD1 (6 bases). Trimming removed 6 bases from V and 0 bases from J, with 8 bases in between. CDR3 length: 12 residues. In germline, CDR1 is SQVTM, CDR2 ANQGSEA. Filled out from reference TRBV29-1 and TRBJ1-1, the complete variable domain reads SAVISQKPSRDICQRGTSLTIQCQVDSQVTMMFWYRQQPGQSLTLIATANQGSEATYESGFVIDKFPISRPNLTFSTLTVSNMSPEDSSIYLCSVGQLNTEAFFGQGTRLTVV.

V usage is TRBV4-3 and J usage is TRBJ1-2; 7 nucleotides align to TRBD1. Germline assignment: CDR1 LGHNA and CDR2 YSLEER. J lost 6 bases, V lost 0 bases, and 10 bases had no gene match. The CDR3 sequence is 16 residues long. The CDR3 protein is CASSQDRDLGGNGYTF. The DNA for the CDR3 is TGCGCCAGCAGCCAAGATAGGGACTTAGGGGGCAATGGCTACACCTTC.

Turning to this clone: The sample has other DNA sequences that encode this CDR3 too. The chain is built from TRBV9 and TRBJ2-1; the match to TRBD2 covers 11 bases. CDR1 and CDR2 (germline): SGDLS, YYNGEE. There are 15 residues in the CDR3. J lost 7 bases, V lost 4 bases, and 7 bases had no gene match. The CDR3 nucleotides read TGTGCCAGCAGCCCGAGGTCTAGCGGGAGGAATGAGCAGTTCTTC. Translated: CASSPRSSGRNEQFF.

The chain couples TRBV27 to TRBJ1-5; D is ambiguous. The germline gives CDR1 MNHEY, CDR2 SMNVEV (reference sequence). The CDR3 has 14 residues. Trimming pared 3 bases from V and 10 bases from J, leaving 16 bases between. CDR3 protein: CASSFVGRRDPQHF. CDR3 coding DNA: TGTGCCAGCAGTTTTGTGGGCAGGAGAGACCCCCAGCATTTT.

The chain links TRBV28 to TRBJ2-1; 7 bases line up with TRBD1. The CDR3 spans 17 residues. Looked up from germline, CDR1 is MDHEN and CDR2 is SYDVKM. With 2 bases clipped from V and 4 bases from J, the junction kept 11 bases outside the gene matches. CDR3 protein: CASSLMAGGHPYNEQFF. In DNA form, the CDR3 reads TGTGCCAGCAGTTTAATGGCAGGGGGACACCCTTACAATGAGCAGTTCTTC.

For this clone: The same CDR3 can be traced to other DNA sequences in this sample. This sequence joins TRBV5-4 and TRBJ2-1, with D hard to call. The V gene's germline CDR1 is SGHNT and CDR2 YYREEE (reference sequence). The CDR3 is 12 residues long. The V end was cut by 4 bases, the J end by 3 bases, with 5 bases between. CDR3 amino acids: CASSLDYNEQFF. The DNA of the CDR3 is TGTGCCAGCAGCCTGGACTACAATGAGCAGTTCTTC.

This clone turned up a few times. The J gene is TRBJ2-4, the V gene TRBV6-6, with D uncertain. The CDR3 spans 15 residues. From germline, CDR1 is MNHNY and CDR2 SVGAGI (reference sequence). Trimming pared 6 bases from V and 0 bases from J, leaving 12 bases between. Here the CDR3 DNA reads TGTGCCAGCAGGGGCTTAAAACTAGCCAAAAACATTCAGTACTTC. Residues: CASRGLKLAKNIQYF.